The 5 T cell receptor beta chains presented below share a single source sample, sequenced in a study of blood T cells in healthy people across ages. Sample-barcoded 5' priming and a J-beta primer mix drove a second PCR of about 6 to 12 cycles. TCRdb passed the 5' RACE reads through MiXCR, listing each CDR3 protein once. This sample has hundreds of thousands of distinct CDR3 sequences, with 25% found just once. The data were also submitted as part of a second study, on T cells of mothers and their children.

The specimen was blood. These receptors were obtained from a boy aged 5 to 17 in good health.

The sample holds a few counts of this clonotype. The chain recombines TRBV6-1 with TRBJ1-1; D call uncertain. CDR1 is MNHNS and CDR2 is SASEGT in the germline V gene. Trimming cost V 2 bases and J 1 base, with 8 bases left between them. This CDR3 has 14 residues. The CDR3 sequence is CASSELGPNTEAFF. DNA of the CDR3: TGTGCCAGCAGTGAATTAGGTCCGAACACTGAAGCTTTCTTT.

This clonotype has more than one count but fewer than ten. The chain is built from TRBV6-2 or TRBV6-3 and TRBJ2-3; D tentatively reads TRBD1 or TRBD2 (5 bases each). The germline V and J ends were trimmed by 4 bases and 11 bases, with 10 bases remaining between them. In germline, CDR1 is MNHEY, CDR2 SVGEGT. This CDR3 is built from 11 residues. The CDR3 loop is CASSSGGGQYF. The CDR3 bases are TGTGCCAGCAGTTCCGGTGGGGGGCAGTATTTT.

J is TRBJ2-7 and V is TRBV3-1, with TRBD2 matching over 8 bases. CDR1 LGHDT and CDR2 YNNKEL come from the germline V gene (reference sequence). The CDR3 consists of 16 residues. Unmatched junction bases numbered 10, after V lost 0 bases and J lost 6 bases. The CDR3 DNA reads as TGTGCCAGCAGCCAAGATCTAGCTAGCGGGCAAAGCGAGCAGTACTTC. Translation: CASSQDLASGQSEQYF.

This clonotype has ten or more counts. This chain uses TRBV7-9 with TRBJ2-5; possibly TRBD1 for D (6 bases). The J call is in doubt because the DNA end fits TRBJ2-1 better. Germline V gives CDR1 SEHNR, CDR2 FQNEAQ (reference sequence). This CDR3 is 13 amino acids long. The CDR3 loop reads CASSPPPTGEQFF. CDR3 nucleotide sequence: TGTGCCAGCAGCCCCCCACCCACAGGGGAGCAGTTCTTC.

This clonotype was seen a few times. The chain links TRBV2 to TRBJ2-5; D unclear. The CDR3 extends over 11 amino acids. Trimming shortened V by 7 bases and J by 5 bases, and 8 bases separated the two germline ends. Germline lookup yields CDR1 SNHLY and CDR2 FYNNEI. Written as DNA, the CDR3 is TGTGCCAGCATCAGGATGGAGACCCAGTACTTC. Translating gives CASIRMETQYF.